One and the same sample provided the 5 T cell receptor beta chains below, sequenced in a study of Graves' ophthalmopathy and Graves' hyperthyroidism. Amplification from RNA transcripts yielded the TCR beta CDR3 regions. HTBI primers primed a first-round RT-PCR, and a second-round multiplex PCR followed. TCRdb ran MiXCR on the multiplex PCR reads and lists one entry per CDR3 protein. The sample contains roughly 60,000 distinct CDR3 sequences, roughly 47% of which appear only once. Specimen: peripheral blood. Receptors were obtained from an adult woman with Graves' ophthalmopathy.

Only a few counts were recorded for this clonotype. V and J are TRBV3-1 and TRBJ1-5, with 9 bases aligning to TRBD1. Germline V gene data show CDR1 as LGHDT and CDR2 as YNNKEL (reference sequence). Germline trimming cut 0 bases from V and 4 bases from J; bases unmatched to any gene: 7. This CDR3 region has 17 residues. CDR3 nucleotide sequence: TGTGCCAGCAGCCAAGAATTCGGGACAGGGAGGAATCAGCCCCAGCATTTT. Translated: CASSQEFGTGRNQPQHF.

V is TRBV11-2 and J is TRBJ2-5; D remains unclear. Germline V lookup: CDR1 SGHAT, CDR2 FQNNGV. Trimming took 2 bases from V and 8 from J, leaving 6 bases between them. The CDR3 length is 11 residues. CDR3 region: CASSLSSTQYF. The CDR3 DNA reads TGTGCCAGCAGCTTATCGTCTACCCAGTACTTC.

In its sample, this clonotype was seen once. This may come from a read error, since a much larger clone is one base off. The V call is TRBV28, the J call TRBJ1-4; D is possibly TRBD1 (5 bases). The CDR3 runs to 12 residues. Trimming pared 7 bases from V and 7 bases from J, leaving 10 bases between. Per germline, CDR1 MDHEN and CDR2 SYDVKM. The DNA for the CDR3 is TGTGCCAGCATTACAGGAGGTGAAAAACTGTTTTTT. Protein product: CASITGGEKLFF.

A few counts support this clonotype. A read error may be the cause here, since a much bigger clone is one base away. The CDR3 does not end in the conserved phenylalanine or tryptophan, so this is likely a read error. The DNA is left out, because the CDR3 cannot be placed on it with certainty; the CDR3 is given as TCRdb lists it. The chain combines TRBV2 with TRBJ1-1; no DNA check was done on the table's D call, TRBD1. CDR1 and CDR2 from the germline V gene are SNHLY and FYNNEI. The CDR3 spans 14 amino acids, including both terminal residues. The CDR3 protein is CASSWDRGSPEALL.

In this sample, this clonotype turned up many times. The rearrangement joins TRBV5-5 to TRBJ2-1, with 9 bases fitting TRBD1. The CDR3 has 16 residues. Trimming removed 0 bases from V and 2 bases from J; junction bases left unmatched: 3. CDR1 is SGHKS and CDR2 is YYEKEE in the germline V gene (reference sequence). CDR3: CASSLEDRGAYNEQFF. The CDR3 region has the DNA TGTGCCAGCAGCTTGGAGGACAGGGGCGCCTACAATGAGCAGTTCTTC.